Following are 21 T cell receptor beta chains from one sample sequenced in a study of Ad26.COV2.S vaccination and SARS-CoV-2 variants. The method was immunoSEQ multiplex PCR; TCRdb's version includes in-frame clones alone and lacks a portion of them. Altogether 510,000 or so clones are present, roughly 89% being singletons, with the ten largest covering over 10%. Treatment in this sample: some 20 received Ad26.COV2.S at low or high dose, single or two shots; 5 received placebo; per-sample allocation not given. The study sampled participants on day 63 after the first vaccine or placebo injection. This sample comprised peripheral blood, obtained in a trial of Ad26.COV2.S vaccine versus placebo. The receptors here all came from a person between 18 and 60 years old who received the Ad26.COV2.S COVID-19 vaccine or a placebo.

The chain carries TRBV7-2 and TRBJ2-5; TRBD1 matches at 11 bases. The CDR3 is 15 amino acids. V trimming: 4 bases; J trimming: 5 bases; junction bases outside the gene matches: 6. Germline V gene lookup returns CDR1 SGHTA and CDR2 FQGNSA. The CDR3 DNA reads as TGTGCCAGCAGCTACGGGACAGGGGGAGGGGAGACCCAGTACTTC. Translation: CASSYGTGGGETQYF.

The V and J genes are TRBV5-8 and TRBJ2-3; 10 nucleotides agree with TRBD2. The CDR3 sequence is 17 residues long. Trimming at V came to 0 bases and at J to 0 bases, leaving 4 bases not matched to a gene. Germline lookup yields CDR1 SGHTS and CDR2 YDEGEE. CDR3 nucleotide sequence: TGTGCCAGCAGCTTGGCTGGACTAGCGGTTAGCACAGATACGCAGTATTTT. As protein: CASSLAGLAVSTDTQYF.

DNA for the CDR3: TGTGCCAGCAGCGTAGAAGGGGTGGATCACACAGATACGCAGTATTTT. Translated: CASSVEGVDHTDTQYF. This sequence joins TRBV9 and TRBJ2-3; perhaps TRBD1 as D (5 bases). From germline, CDR1 is SGDLS and CDR2 YYNGEE. There are 16 residues in the CDR3. V was clipped by 0 bases and J by 2 bases, with 13 bases between them.

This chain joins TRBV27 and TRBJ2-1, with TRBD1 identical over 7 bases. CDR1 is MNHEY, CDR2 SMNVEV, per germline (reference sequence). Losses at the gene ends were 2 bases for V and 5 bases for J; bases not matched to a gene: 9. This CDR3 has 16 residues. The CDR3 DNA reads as TGTGCCAGCAGTTTAATGGCCGGGACAGCAAACAATGAGCAGTTCTTC. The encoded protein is CASSLMAGTANNEQFF.

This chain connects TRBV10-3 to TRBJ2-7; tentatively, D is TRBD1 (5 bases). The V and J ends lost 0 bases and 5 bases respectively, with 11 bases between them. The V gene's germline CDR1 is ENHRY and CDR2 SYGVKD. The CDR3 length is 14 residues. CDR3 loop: CAISESNWGHEQYF. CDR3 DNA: TGTGCCATCAGTGAGTCTAACTGGGGCCACGAGCAGTACTTC.

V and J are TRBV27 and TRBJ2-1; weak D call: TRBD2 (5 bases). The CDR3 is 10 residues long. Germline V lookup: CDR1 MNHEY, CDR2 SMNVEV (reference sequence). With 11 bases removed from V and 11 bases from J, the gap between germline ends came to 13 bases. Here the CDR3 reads CAAGNAQQFF. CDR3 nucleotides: TGTGCCGCGGGTAACGCCCAGCAGTTCTTC.

CDR3 sequence (DNA): TGTGCCTGGAGGCCGACTCCGACGTTCTCCTACGAGCAGTACTTC. Protein sequence: CAWRPTPTFSYEQYF. The V and J genes are TRBV30 and TRBJ2-7, with D unclear. CDR3 length equals 15 residues. Germline CDR1 reads GTSNPN; CDR2 reads SVGIG (reference sequence). V shed 3 bases and J shed 0 bases, with 15 bases lying between them.

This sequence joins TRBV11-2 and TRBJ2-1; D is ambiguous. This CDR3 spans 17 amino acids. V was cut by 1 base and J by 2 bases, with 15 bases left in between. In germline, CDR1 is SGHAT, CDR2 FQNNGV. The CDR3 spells CASSLVRGRRAYNEQFF. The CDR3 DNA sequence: TGTGCCAGCAGCTTAGTCCGAGGCAGGCGAGCCTACAATGAGCAGTTCTTC.

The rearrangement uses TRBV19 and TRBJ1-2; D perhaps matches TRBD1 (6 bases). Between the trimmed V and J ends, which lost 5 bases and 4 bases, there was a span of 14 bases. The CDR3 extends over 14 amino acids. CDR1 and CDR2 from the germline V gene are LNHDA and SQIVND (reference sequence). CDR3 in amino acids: CASSDRQELYGYTF. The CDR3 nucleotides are TGTGCCAGTAGTGATAGACAGGAACTCTATGGCTACACCTTC. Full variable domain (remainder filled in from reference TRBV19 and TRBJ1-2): DGGITQSPKYLFRKEGQNVTLSCEQNLNHDAMYWYRQDPGQGLRLIYYSQIVNDFQKGDIAEGYSVSREKKESFPLTVTSAQKNPTAFYLCASSDRQELYGYTFGSGTRLTVV.

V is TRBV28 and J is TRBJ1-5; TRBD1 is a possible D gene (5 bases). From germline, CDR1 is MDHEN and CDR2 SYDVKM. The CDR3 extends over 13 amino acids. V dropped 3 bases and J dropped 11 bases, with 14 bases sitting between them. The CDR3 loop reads CASSFAGVKAQHF. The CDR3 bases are TGTGCCAGCAGTTTCGCGGGGGTTAAGGCCCAGCATTTT. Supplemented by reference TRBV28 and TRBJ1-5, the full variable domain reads DVKVTQSSRYLVKRTGEKVFLECVQDMDHENMFWYRQDPGLGLRLIYFSYDVKMKEKGDIPEGYSVSREKKERFSLILESASTNQTSMYLCASSFAGVKAQHFGDGTRLSIL.

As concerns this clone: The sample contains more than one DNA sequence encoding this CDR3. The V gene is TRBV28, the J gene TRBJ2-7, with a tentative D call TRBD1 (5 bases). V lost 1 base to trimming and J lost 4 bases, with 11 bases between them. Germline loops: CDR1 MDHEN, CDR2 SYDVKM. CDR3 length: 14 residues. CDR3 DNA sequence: TGTGCCAGCAGTTTATCAGGGTTCGGGTACGAGCAGTACTTC. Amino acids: CASSLSGFGYEQYF. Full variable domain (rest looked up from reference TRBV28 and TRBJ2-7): DVKVTQSSRYLVKRTGEKVFLECVQDMDHENMFWYRQDPGLGLRLIYFSYDVKMKEKGDIPEGYSVSREKKERFSLILESASTNQTSMYLCASSLSGFGYEQYFGPGTRLTVT.

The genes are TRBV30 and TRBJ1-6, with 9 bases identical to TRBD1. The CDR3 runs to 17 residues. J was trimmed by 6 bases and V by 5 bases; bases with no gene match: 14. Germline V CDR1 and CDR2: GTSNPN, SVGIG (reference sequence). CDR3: CAWGSAGTGIFNSPLHF. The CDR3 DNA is TGTGCCTGGGGGTCAGCCGGGACAGGGATTTTTAATTCACCCCTCCACTTT.

The CDR3 DNA sequence: TGCGCCAGCAGGGGGACAGGCCGAGACGAGCAGTACTTC. It codes for CASRGTGRDEQYF. The chain recombines TRBV10-2 with TRBJ2-7; 8 positions agree with TRBD1. Germline V gene lookup returns CDR1 WSHSY and CDR2 SAAADI. Trimming took 6 bases from V and 5 from J; bases not matched to a gene: 6. This CDR3 spans 13 amino acids.

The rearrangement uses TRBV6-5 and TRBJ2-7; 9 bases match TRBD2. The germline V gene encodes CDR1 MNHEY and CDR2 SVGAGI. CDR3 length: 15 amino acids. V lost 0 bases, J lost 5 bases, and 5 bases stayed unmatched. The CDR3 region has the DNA TGTGCCAGCAGTTACTCGGGCGGGAGGGACCACGAGCAGTACTTC. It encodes CASSYSGGRDHEQYF.

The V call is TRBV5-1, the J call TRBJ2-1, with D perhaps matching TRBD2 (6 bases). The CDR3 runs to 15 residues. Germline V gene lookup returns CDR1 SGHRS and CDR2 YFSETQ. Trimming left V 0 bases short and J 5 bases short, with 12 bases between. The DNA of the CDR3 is TGCGCCAGCAGCTTGGTAGGTAGCGGCAACAATGAGCAGTTCTTC. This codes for CASSLVGSGNNEQFF. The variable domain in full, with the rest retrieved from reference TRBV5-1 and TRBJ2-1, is KAGVTQTPRYLIKTRGQQVTLSCSPISGHRSVSWYQQTPGQGLQFLFEYFSETQRNKGNFPGRFSGRQFSNSRSEMNVSTLELGDSALYLCASSLVGSGNNEQFFGPGTRLTVL.

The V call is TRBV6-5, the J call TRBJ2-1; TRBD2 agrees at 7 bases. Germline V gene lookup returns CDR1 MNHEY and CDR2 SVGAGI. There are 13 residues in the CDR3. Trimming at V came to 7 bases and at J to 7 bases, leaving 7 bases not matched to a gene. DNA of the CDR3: TGTGCCAGCATCCCGGCGGGGGAGAATGAGCAGTTCTTC. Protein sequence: CASIPAGENEQFF.

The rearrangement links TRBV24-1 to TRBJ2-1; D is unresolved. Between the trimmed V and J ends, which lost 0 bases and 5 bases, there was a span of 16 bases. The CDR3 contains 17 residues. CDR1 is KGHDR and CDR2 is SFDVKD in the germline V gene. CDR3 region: CATSDLVAGGNDNEQFF. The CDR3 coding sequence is TGTGCCACCAGTGATTTGGTCGCAGGCGGTAACGACAATGAGCAGTTCTTC.

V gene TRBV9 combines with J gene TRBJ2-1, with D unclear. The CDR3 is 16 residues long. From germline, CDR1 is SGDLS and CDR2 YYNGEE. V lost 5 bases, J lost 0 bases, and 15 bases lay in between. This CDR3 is CASSRTLGSSYNEQFF. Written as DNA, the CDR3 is TGTGCCAGCAGTCGCACCTTGGGTAGCTCCTACAATGAGCAGTTCTTC.

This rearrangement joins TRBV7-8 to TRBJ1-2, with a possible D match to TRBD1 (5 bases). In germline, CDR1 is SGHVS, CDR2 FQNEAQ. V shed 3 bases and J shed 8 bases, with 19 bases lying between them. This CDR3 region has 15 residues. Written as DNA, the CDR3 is TGTGCCAGCAGCTTGTCGAGAGGGACGGCGGGGGGCTACACCTTC. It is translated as CASSLSRGTAGGYTF.

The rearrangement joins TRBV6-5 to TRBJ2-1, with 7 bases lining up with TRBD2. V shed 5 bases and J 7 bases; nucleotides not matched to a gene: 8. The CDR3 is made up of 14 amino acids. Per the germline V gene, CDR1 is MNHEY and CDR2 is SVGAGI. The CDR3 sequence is CASSPGGNRNEQFF. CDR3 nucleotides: TGTGCCAGCAGTCCCGGGGGGAACCGAAATGAGCAGTTCTTC.

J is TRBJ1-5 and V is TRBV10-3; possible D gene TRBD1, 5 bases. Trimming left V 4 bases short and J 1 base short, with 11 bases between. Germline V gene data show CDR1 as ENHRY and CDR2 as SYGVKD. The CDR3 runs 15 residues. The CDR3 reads CAISGGDGSNQPQHF. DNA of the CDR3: TGTGCCATCAGTGGGGGCGACGGGAGCAATCAGCCCCAGCATTTT.